The 21 T cell receptor beta chains below were found in one sample sequenced in a study of tumor-infiltrating lymphocytes in primary liver carcinoma. The source of the blood RNA was unsorted whole blood, and germline DNA was extracted as well. A constant-region primer primed TCR beta cDNA synthesis from 500 to 550 ng of total RNA. Three rounds of nested multiplex PCR with slightly modified ARM-PCR produced TCR beta libraries. Researchers ran the first two PCR rounds for approximately 9 cycles each with TRBV1-TRBV30 forward primers and a C-beta reverse primer. In TCRdb, the multiplex PCR reads were re-called with MiXCR into one record per CDR3 protein. The table shows just over 300,000 distinct CDR3 sequences, with more than 55% occurring only once. Source material: peripheral blood. The receptors stem from a woman in her thirties with primary liver carcinoma and hepatitis B virus infection.

The rearrangement uses TRBV5-1 and TRBJ2-3; TRBD2 agrees at 9 bases. CDR1 and CDR2 from the germline V gene are SGHRS and YFSETQ. Unmatched junction bases numbered 7, after V lost 4 bases and J lost 1 base. CDR3 size: 16 residues. The CDR3 reads CASSPGAGGGTDTQYF. The CDR3 nucleotides are TGCGCCAGCAGCCCTGGAGCGGGAGGTGGCACAGATACGCAGTATTTT.

The J gene is TRBJ2-3, the V gene TRBV5-4; D is perhaps TRBD2 (8 bases). V was trimmed by 4 bases and J by 10 bases, leaving 19 bases between them. The CDR3 contains 14 residues. CDR1 and CDR2 (germline): SGHNT, YYREEE (reference sequence). CDR3 sequence: CASSEGLGGGAQYF. As DNA, the CDR3 is TGTGCCAGCAGCGAGGGACTAGGGGGCGGGGCGCAGTATTTT.

With regard to this clonotype: Likely a read error: the CDR3 ends without its conserved phenylalanine or tryptophan. The chain is built from TRBV6-5 and TRBJ2-5, with 8 nucleotides matching TRBD2. The ends lost 3 bases at V and 3 bases at J; junction bases unmatched: 18. CDR3 length equals 19 residues. From germline, CDR1 is MNHEY and CDR2 SVGAGI. CDR3 sequence: CASSYGPGWASGYKETQYL. CDR3 nucleotide sequence: TGTGCCAGCAGTTATGGTCCGGGTTGGGCTAGCGGGTATAAAGAGACCCAGTACCTC.

The chain combines TRBV7-9 with TRBJ2-3, with 11 bases matching TRBD2. CDR3 length: 20 residues. Looked up from germline, CDR1 is SEHNR and CDR2 is FQNEAQ (reference sequence). J lost 3 bases, V lost 5 bases, and 19 bases had no gene match. The CDR3 spells CASSLSSIPTSGKGTDTQYF. DNA of the CDR3: TGTGCCAGCAGCCTTTCCTCCATTCCGACTAGCGGGAAAGGAACAGATACGCAGTATTTT.

This clonotype has just a few counts. The chain uses TRBV30 and TRBJ1-1; D is unclear. Germline V gene data show CDR1 as GTSNPN and CDR2 as SVGIG (reference sequence). V was cut by 3 bases and J by 11 bases, with 13 bases left in between. The CDR3 runs 11 residues. CDR3 residues: CAWSANRAAFF. The CDR3 DNA sequence: TGTGCCTGGAGCGCCAATAGGGCCGCTTTCTTT.

With regard to this clonotype: The conserved closing phenylalanine or tryptophan is absent in this CDR3, likely reflecting a read error. This rearrangement joins TRBV28 to TRBJ2-7; no definite D call. Germline V gene lookup returns CDR1 MDHEN and CDR2 SYDVKM. The CDR3 is 17 amino acids. The ends were cut back, 9 bases at V and 0 bases at J, with 24 bases in the middle. The CDR3 sequence: CASSLPLDGWYSYEQYL. The DNA for the CDR3 is TGTGCCAGTAGCCTCCCCTTGGACGGATGGTACTCCTACGAGCAGTACCTC.

With respect to this clonotype: Germline and junction disagree at one end, which may indicate a read error. The gene calls are TRBV7-9 and TRBJ2-5, with 8 nucleotides matching TRBD2. Germline V gene lookup returns CDR1 SEHNR and CDR2 FQNEAQ (reference sequence). CDR3 length: 16 residues. The CDR3 loop is CTSSLYNGGGRETQYF. CDR3 DNA: TGTACCAGCAGCCTATACAACGGGGGGGGCAGGGAGACCCAGTACTTC.

V gene TRBV6-5 combines with J gene TRBJ1-6; D is uncertain. The CDR3 is made up of 15 amino acids. CDR1 and CDR2 from the germline V gene are MNHEY and SVGAGI. Trimming took off 2 bases at V and 5 bases at J, with 10 bases between the two ends. In DNA form, the CDR3 reads TGTGCCAGCAGTTACAAGGGCGGAAATAATTCACCCCTCCACTTT. This sequence encodes CASSYKGGNNSPLHF.

Remarks on this clonotype: One end of the junction fails to match germline, which may point to a read error. The chain is built from TRBV11-2 and TRBJ2-1; possibly TRBD2 for D (5 bases). The CDR3 totals 14 residues. Germline assignment: CDR1 SGHAT and CDR2 FQNNGV. The DNA for the CDR3 is TGTGTCAGCAGCTTCGGGGAAATCTACAATGAGCAGTTCTTC. Translation gives CVSSFGEIYNEQFF.

This clonotype came up many times. V and J are TRBV4-3 and TRBJ2-3, with 7 bases that match TRBD2. V was pared by 0 bases and J by 2 bases, with 5 bases of the junction left unmatched. The CDR3 is 16 amino acids. Germline V gene sequence: CDR1 LGHNA, CDR2 YSLEER. The CDR3 spells CASSQDRGRATDTQYF. Here the CDR3 DNA reads TGCGCCAGCAGCCAAGACAGAGGGAGGGCCACAGATACGCAGTATTTT.

V gene TRBV5-4 combines with J gene TRBJ2-5; D may be TRBD1 or TRBD2 (5 bases each). The V gene lost 3 bases and the J gene lost 4 bases, with 13 bases spanning the gap. This CDR3 comprises 14 residues. Germline V gene sequence: CDR1 SGHNT, CDR2 YYREEE (reference sequence). CDR3 region: CASSSGLGTETQYF. In DNA, the CDR3 is TGTGCCAGCAGCTCGGGCCTAGGGACAGAGACCCAGTACTTC.

Details on this clonotype: One junction end disagrees with the germline gene, perhaps due to a read error. The chain uses TRBV6-6 and TRBJ2-5; D unclear. Germline V gene data show CDR1 as MNHNY and CDR2 as SVGAGI (reference sequence). The CDR3 has 12 amino acids. Here the CDR3 reads CVSSYTAETQYF. The DNA of the CDR3 is TGTGTCAGCAGTTATACAGCAGAGACCCAGTACTTC.

For this clonotype: Since a much larger clone is just one base distant, this may be a read error. The V call is TRBV6-1, the J call TRBJ1-1; D gene unclear. Germline V lookup: CDR1 MNHNS, CDR2 SASEGT. There are 13 residues in the CDR3. CDR3 nucleotide sequence: TGTGCCAGCAGTTTGTTTGGTGCCACTGGAGCTTTCTTT. Translating gives CASSLFGATGAFF.

To note about this clonotype: A read error may explain this, as a much larger clone is one base away. This likely comes from a read error, as the CDR3 has no conserved phenylalanine or tryptophan at its end. This chain uses TRBV14 with TRBJ1-1; weak D call: TRBD1 (5 bases). Trimming stripped 3 bases from V and 3 bases from J, with 17 bases between. The germline gives CDR1 SGHDN, CDR2 FVKESK. This CDR3 has 16 residues. The CDR3 DNA is TGTGCCAGCAGCCATAAGGTGAGGGGCCAGGACACTGAAGCTTTCTCT. Translating it yields CASSHKVRGQDTEAFS.

As to this clonotype: An end of the junction does not agree with germline; a read error may underlie this. CDR3 residues: CASSWPQGASGNTIYF. The DNA for the CDR3 is TGTGCTAGCAGCTGGCCGCAGGGGGCGAGTGGAAACACCATATATTTT. The chain has TRBV7-9 and TRBJ1-3; TRBD1 matches at 8 bases. CDR1 SEHNR and CDR2 FQNEAQ come from the germline V gene (reference sequence). The CDR3 runs to 16 residues.

Notes on this clonotype: It may be a read error: a sequence one base away is much more abundant. The rearrangement joins TRBV14 to TRBJ1-1, with a possible D match to TRBD1 (6 bases). This CDR3 has 13 residues. Germline CDR1 reads SGHDN; CDR2 reads FVKESK. The chain's CDR3 is CASSRTGNIEAFF. CDR3 DNA sequence: TGTGCCAGCAGCCGCACAGGGAACATTGAAGCTTTCTTT. Using reference TRBV14 and TRBJ1-1 for the parts outside the CDR3, the full variable domain is EAGVTQFPSHSVIEKGQTVTLRCDPISGHDNLYWYRRVMGKEIKFLLHFVKESKQDESGMPNNRFLAERTGGTYSTLKVQPAELEDSGVYFCASSRTGNIEAFFGQGTRLTVV.

As concerns this clonotype: A much larger clonotype is one base distant, so this may be a read error. The conserved closing phenylalanine or tryptophan is absent in this CDR3, likely reflecting a read error. This chain connects TRBV5-5 to TRBJ2-1; D possibly corresponds to TRBD2 (6 bases). The V gene lost 6 bases and the J gene lost 5 bases, with 9 bases spanning the gap. This CDR3 contains 12 residues. The germline V gene has CDR1 SGHKS and CDR2 YYEKEE (reference sequence). The CDR3: CASTGSDNEQFL. The CDR3, as DNA: TGTGCCAGCACCGGGAGTGACAATGAGCAGTTCTTA.

This chain joins TRBV11-2 and TRBJ1-1; TRBD1 might be the D (6 bases). This CDR3 contains 14 residues. Per the germline V gene, CDR1 is SGHAT and CDR2 is FQNNGV. Between the trimmed V and J ends, which lost 3 bases and 11 bases, there was a span of 19 bases. The CDR3 protein is CASSFTVQGTGAFF. The CDR3 DNA is TGTGCCAGCAGCTTTACGGTCCAGGGGACTGGGGCTTTCTTT.

Concerning this clonotype itself: One end of the junction does not line up with germline, which may come from a read error. The chain recombines TRBV6-2 or TRBV6-3 with TRBJ2-7; 9 nucleotides line up with TRBD2. Germline lookup yields CDR1 MNHEY and CDR2 SVGEGT. The CDR3 length is 16 residues. The DNA for the CDR3 is TGTGCCAGCAGTTATTCGGCTAGCGGGGTAACCTACGGGCAGTACTTC. This gives the protein CASSYSASGVTYGQYF.

This clonotype was recorded at least ten times. V usage is TRBV12-5 and J usage is TRBJ2-5; D is uncertain. Germline V lookup: CDR1 LGHNT, CDR2 FRNRAP. V was shortened by 4 bases and J by 5 bases, with 17 bases between the two germline ends. CDR3 length equals 15 residues. The CDR3 DNA is TGTGCTAGTGGTTCCTTTGTATTGGGTTGGGAGACCCAGTACTTC. Protein sequence: CASGSFVLGWETQYF.

This clonotype was observed many times. V is TRBV6-1 and J is TRBJ2-2; the D is unclear. This CDR3 has 13 amino acids. With 3 bases removed from V and 2 bases from J, the gap between germline ends came to 4 bases. CDR1 and CDR2 (germline): MNHNS, SASEGT. CDR3 sequence: CASSDGNTGELFF. CDR3 nucleotide sequence: TGTGCCAGCAGTGATGGCAACACCGGGGAGCTGTTTTTT.